These T cell receptor beta chains were read from a single sample in a study of cytomegalovirus exposure and HLA in healthy donors. The data were produced by immunoSEQ multiplex PCR, yet TCRdb's version contains in-frame clones alone and is incomplete. The data contain around 300,000 clones, roughly nine tenths of them seen just once; the ten biggest clones take up over 1%. The sequencing sample was made of PBMCs. These receptor sequences come from a woman in her twenties or thirties in good health and CMV-seropositive. The CDR3 runs from the conserved cysteine through the conserved F or W. A D gene is named only where the DNA matches it firmly. Part of the rows lack a size; the others show once, few, many or a class for expanded clones.

d_gene,j_gene,abundance,v_gene,CDR3aa,CDR3nt
.,TRBJ1-2,.,TRBV28,CASSLPGLSGYTF,TGTGCCAGCAGTTTGCCGGGACTCAGTGGCTACACCTTC
TRBD2,TRBJ2-2,.,TRBV28,CASSFKTSGGHTGELFF,TGTGCCAGCAGTTTTAAGACTAGCGGGGGGCACACCGGGGAGCTGTTTTTT
.,TRBJ1-1,.,TRBV5-1,CASSLEQQGTEAFF,TGCGCCAGCAGCTTGGAGCAACAGGGTACTGAAGCTTTCTTT
.,TRBJ2-5,.,TRBV4-1,CASSHTGGPRQETQYF,TGCGCCAGCAGCCACACCGGGGGTCCGCGGCAAGAGACCCAGTACTTC
TRBD1,TRBJ1-4,.,TRBV6-1,CASSAGQGATNEKLFF,TGTGCCAGCAGTGCGGGACAGGGGGCAACTAATGAAAAACTGTTTTTT
.,TRBJ1-2,few,TRBV7-9,CASSLERPLPCTF,TGTGCCAGCAGCTTAGAGAGACCCCTACCGTGCACCTTC
.,TRBJ2-1,.,TRBV27,CASSLAPGPYNEQFF,TGTGCCAGCAGTTTGGCCCCGGGGCCCTACAATGAGCAGTTCTTC
.,TRBJ2-7,.,TRBV29-1,CSVDTQDYEQYF,TGCAGCGTTGATACACAGGACTACGAGCAGTACTTC
.,TRBJ2-7,few,TRBV2,CARQGQSYEQYF,TGTGCCAGGCAAGGACAGTCCTACGAGCAGTACTTC
TRBD2,TRBJ2-7,.,TRBV7-2,CASSLVPSGTYEQYF,TGTGCCAGCAGCTTAGTGCCTAGCGGGACCTACGAGCAGTACTTC
TRBD1,TRBJ1-3,.,TRBV9,CASSPETGVGNTIYF,TGTGCCAGCAGCCCCGAGACAGGGGTTGGAAACACCATATATTTT
.,TRBJ2-3,.,TRBV6-1,CASETRGAADTQYF,TGTGCCAGCGAGACGAGGGGGGCCGCAGATACGCAGTATTTT
.,TRBJ2-3,once,TRBV28,CASSSELVDTQYF,TGTGCCAGCAGTTCGGAGCTGGTAGATACGCAGTATTTT
.,TRBJ2-3,once,TRBV7-2,CASSLGRGVADTQYF,TGTGCCAGCAGCTTAGGTCGGGGAGTGGCAGATACGCAGTATTTT
TRBD2,TRBJ2-7,.,TRBV9,CASSSSGRDYEQYF,TGTGCCAGCAGCTCTAGCGGGAGAGACTACGAGCAGTACTTC
.,TRBJ2-3,.,TRBV7-2,CASSLGSRLVTAGTQYF,TGTGCCAGCAGCTTAGGGTCGCGACTAGTGACTGCGGGGACGCAGTATTTT
.,TRBJ2-7,.,TRBV15,CATSSGSGPSGRSTYEQYF,TGTGCCACCAGCAGTGGATCAGGGCCCTCGGGTCGGTCGACCTACGAGCAGTACTTC
.,TRBJ2-1,once,TRBV19,CASSIDRWGNEQFF,TGTGCCAGTAGTATAGATCGGTGGGGCAATGAGCAGTTCTTC
.,TRBJ2-5,.,TRBV30,CAWSRGTQETQYF,TGTGCCTGGAGCAGGGGTACACAAGAGACCCAGTACTTC
.,TRBJ1-4,.,TRBV25-1,CASRWTDRGVQKLFF,TGTGCCAGCAGATGGACAGACAGAGGGGTACAAAAACTGTTTTTT
.,TRBJ2-7,.,TRBV7-2,CASSFQRSGSYEQYF,TGTGCCAGCAGCTTCCAGCGGTCGGGCTCCTACGAGCAGTACTTC
TRBD1,TRBJ2-7,.,TRBV28,CASTPRTGTSYEQYF,TGTGCCAGCACCCCCCGGACAGGTACCTCCTACGAGCAGTACTTC
.,TRBJ1-3,few,TRBV5-5,CASIAVLDSGNTIYF,TGTGCCAGCATCGCGGTCCTCGACTCTGGAAACACCATATATTTT
TRBD1,TRBJ2-1,.,TRBV6-5,CASSSEQGYNEQFF,TGTGCCAGCAGTTCCGAACAGGGGTACAATGAGCAGTTCTTC
.,TRBJ2-3,.,TRBV11-2,CASSSNQDWVNTDTQYF,TGTGCCAGCAGCTCCAACCAAGACTGGGTTAACACAGATACGCAGTATTTT
TRBD2,TRBJ2-7,.,TRBV5-5,CASSLVAGGRDSSYEQYF,TGTGCCAGCAGCTTGGTTGCGGGGGGCCGAGATAGCTCCTACGAGCAGTACTTC
TRBD2,TRBJ2-7,.,TRBV19,CPQGGGSLYEQYF,TGTCCCCAAGGTGGCGGGAGCCTGTACGAGCAGTACTTC
TRBD1,TRBJ2-7,.,TRBV28,CASSFLTGTYEQYF,TGTGCCAGCAGTTTTCTGACAGGGACCTACGAGCAGTACTTC
.,TRBJ1-1,.,TRBV6-5,CASSTGRGGAFF,TGTGCCAGCAGTACCGGTAGAGGGGGAGCTTTCTTT
.,TRBJ1-5,.,TRBV19,CASSMTGPSNQPQHF,TGTGCCAGTAGTATGACCGGACCGAGCAATCAGCCCCAGCATTTT
.,TRBJ2-3,.,TRBV27,CASSLFGADTQYF,TGTGCCAGCAGTTTATTCGGGGCAGATACGCAGTATTTT
TRBD1,TRBJ1-2,.,TRBV11-2,CASSPGQGDGYTF,TGTGCCAGCAGCCCGGGACAGGGGGACGGCTACACCTTC
.,TRBJ2-2,once,TRBV9,CASSVHGGPNTGELFF,TGTGCCAGCAGCGTACACGGGGGGCCGAACACCGGGGAGCTGTTTTTT
.,TRBJ1-5,.,TRBV27,CASSLSPPTGMTQPQHF,TGTGCCAGCAGTTTATCTCCCCCCACAGGGATGACTCAGCCCCAGCATTTT
.,TRBJ1-5,.,TRBV9,CASSVGGGRGKQPQHF,TGTGCCAGCAGCGTAGGAGGAGGGAGGGGGAAACAGCCCCAGCATTTT
.,TRBJ2-7,.,TRBV6-5,CASRISDVAYEQYF,TGTGCCAGCAGGATTTCAGACGTAGCCTACGAGCAGTACTTC
TRBD1,TRBJ1-1,once,TRBV7-9,CASSLDVVDRGRTEAFF,TGTGCCAGCAGCTTAGACGTGGTGGACAGGGGGCGAACTGAAGCTTTCTTT
.,TRBJ1-6,.,TRBV28,CASSSTGWSPLHF,TGTGCCAGCAGTTCCACCGGTTGGTCACCCCTCCACTTT
.,TRBJ2-6,.,TRBV30,CAWMNGPGAGANVLTF,TGTGCCTGGATGAATGGTCCCGGGGCTGGGGCCAACGTCCTGACTTTC
.,TRBJ2-3,.,TRBV5-6,CASNPPWGDTQYF,TGTGCCAGCAACCCTCCATGGGGGGATACGCAGTATTTT
.,TRBJ1-6,.,TRBV5-4,CASSLPPGEGSPLHF,TGTGCCAGCAGCTTGCCCCCCGGGGAGGGCTCACCCCTCCACTTT
.,TRBJ2-7,.,TRBV7-7,CASSHGTLYEQYF,TGTGCCAGCAGCCACGGGACACTTTACGAGCAGTACTTC
.,TRBJ1-5,.,TRBV28,CASSRQGNQPQHF,TGTGCCAGCAGTCGACAGGGCAATCAGCCCCAGCATTTT
TRBD2,TRBJ2-7,.,TRBV15,CATSRETGLSSYEQYF,TGTGCCACCAGCAGGGAGACGGGACTATCCTCCTACGAGCAGTACTTC
TRBD1,TRBJ1-1,.,TRBV5-1,CASSFKFREGQGDTEAFF,TGCGCCAGCAGCTTTAAGTTCAGAGAGGGACAGGGGGACACTGAAGCTTTCTTT
.,TRBJ2-7,.,TRBV2,CASGPSYEQYF,TGTGCCAGCGGCCCCTCTTACGAGCAGTACTTC
.,TRBJ1-5,few,TRBV4-1,CASSQDAGRKPQHF,TGCGCCAGCAGCCAAGACGCCGGGCGGAAGCCCCAGCATTTT